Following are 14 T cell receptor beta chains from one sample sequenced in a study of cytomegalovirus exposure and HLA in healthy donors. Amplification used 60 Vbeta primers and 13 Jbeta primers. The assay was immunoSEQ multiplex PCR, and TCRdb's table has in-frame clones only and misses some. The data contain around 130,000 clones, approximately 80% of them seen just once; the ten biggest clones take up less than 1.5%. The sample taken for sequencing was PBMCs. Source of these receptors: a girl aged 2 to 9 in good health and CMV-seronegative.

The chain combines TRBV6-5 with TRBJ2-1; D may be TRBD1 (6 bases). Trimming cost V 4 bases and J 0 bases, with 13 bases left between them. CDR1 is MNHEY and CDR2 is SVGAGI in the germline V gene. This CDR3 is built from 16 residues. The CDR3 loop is CASSSLGQSSYNEQFF. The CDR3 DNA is TGTGCCAGCAGTTCTCTTGGACAGAGCTCCTACAATGAGCAGTTCTTC.

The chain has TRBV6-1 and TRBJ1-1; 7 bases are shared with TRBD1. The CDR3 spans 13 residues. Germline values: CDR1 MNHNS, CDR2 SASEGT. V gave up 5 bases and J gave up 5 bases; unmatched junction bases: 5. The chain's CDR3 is CASSMRQGTEAFF. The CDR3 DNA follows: TGTGCCAGCAGTATGAGACAGGGAACTGAAGCTTTCTTT.

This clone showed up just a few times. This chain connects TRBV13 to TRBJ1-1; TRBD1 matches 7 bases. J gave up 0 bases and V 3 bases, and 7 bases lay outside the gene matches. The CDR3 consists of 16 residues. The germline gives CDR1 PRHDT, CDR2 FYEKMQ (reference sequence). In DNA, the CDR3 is TGTGCCAGCAGCTTTAGCTCAGGGGGTCTGAACACTGAAGCTTTCTTT. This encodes CASSFSSGGLNTEAFF.

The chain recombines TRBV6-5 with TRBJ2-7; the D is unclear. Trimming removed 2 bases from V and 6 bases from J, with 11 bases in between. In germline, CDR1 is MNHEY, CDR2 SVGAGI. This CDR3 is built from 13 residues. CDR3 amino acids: CASSYRPSSEQYF. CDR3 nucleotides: TGTGCCAGCAGTTACCGTCCCTCGTCCGAGCAGTACTTC.

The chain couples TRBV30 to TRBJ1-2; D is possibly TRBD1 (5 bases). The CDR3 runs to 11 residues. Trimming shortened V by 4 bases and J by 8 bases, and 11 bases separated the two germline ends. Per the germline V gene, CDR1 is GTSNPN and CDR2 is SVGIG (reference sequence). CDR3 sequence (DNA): TGTGCCTGGATCCAGGGTGACGGCTACACCTTC. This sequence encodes CAWIQGDGYTF.

The DNA for the CDR3 is TGTGCCAGCAGCGTAGACGGAGGCACAGATACGCAGTATTTT. Translated, it gives CASSVDGGTDTQYF. The chain is built from TRBV9 and TRBJ2-3; unclear D gene. There are 14 residues in the CDR3. V lost 0 bases and J lost 1, with 6 bases in between. The germline V gene encodes CDR1 SGDLS and CDR2 YYNGEE.

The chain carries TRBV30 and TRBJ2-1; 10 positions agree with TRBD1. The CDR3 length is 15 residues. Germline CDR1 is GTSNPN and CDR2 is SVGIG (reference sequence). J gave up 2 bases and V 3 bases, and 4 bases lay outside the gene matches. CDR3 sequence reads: CAWSAGTGAYNEQFF. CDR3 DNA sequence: TGTGCCTGGAGCGCCGGGACAGGGGCCTACAATGAGCAGTTCTTC.

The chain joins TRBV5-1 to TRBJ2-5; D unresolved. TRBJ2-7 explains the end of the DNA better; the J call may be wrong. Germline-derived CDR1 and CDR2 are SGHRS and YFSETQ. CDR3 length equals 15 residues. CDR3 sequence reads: CASSLGQALSYEQYF. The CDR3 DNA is TGCGCCAGCAGCTTGGGTCAGGCCCTCTCCTACGAGCAGTACTTC.

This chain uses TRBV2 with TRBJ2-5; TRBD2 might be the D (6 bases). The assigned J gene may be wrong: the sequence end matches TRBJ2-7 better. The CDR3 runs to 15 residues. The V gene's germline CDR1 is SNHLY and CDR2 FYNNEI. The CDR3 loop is CASRGTEGWSGEQYF. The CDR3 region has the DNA TGTGCCAGCAGGGGAACGGAGGGTTGGTCGGGCGAGCAGTACTTC.

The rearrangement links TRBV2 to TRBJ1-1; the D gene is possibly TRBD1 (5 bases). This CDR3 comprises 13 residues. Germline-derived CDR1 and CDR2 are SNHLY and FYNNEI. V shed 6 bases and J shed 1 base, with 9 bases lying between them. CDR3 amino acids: CASRYRRNTEAFF. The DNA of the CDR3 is TGTGCCAGCAGGTACAGGAGGAACACTGAAGCTTTCTTT.

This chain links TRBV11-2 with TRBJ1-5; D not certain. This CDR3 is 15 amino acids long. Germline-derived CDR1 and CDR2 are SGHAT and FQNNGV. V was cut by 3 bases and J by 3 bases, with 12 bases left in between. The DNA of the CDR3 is TGTGCCAGCAGCTTGGTCTCGGGGTACAATCAGCCCCAGCATTTT. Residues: CASSLVSGYNQPQHF.

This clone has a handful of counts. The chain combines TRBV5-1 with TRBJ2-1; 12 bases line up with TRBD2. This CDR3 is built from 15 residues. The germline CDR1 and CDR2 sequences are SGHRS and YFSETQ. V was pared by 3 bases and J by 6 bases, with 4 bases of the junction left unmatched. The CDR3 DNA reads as TGCGCCAGCAGCTCCACTAGCGGGGGGACCAATGAGCAGTTCTTC. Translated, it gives CASSSTSGGTNEQFF.

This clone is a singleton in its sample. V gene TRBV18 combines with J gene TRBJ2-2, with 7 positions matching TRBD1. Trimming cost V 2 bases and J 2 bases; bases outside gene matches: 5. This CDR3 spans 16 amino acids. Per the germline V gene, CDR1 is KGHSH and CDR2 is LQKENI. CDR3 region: CASSPTRTGNTGELFF. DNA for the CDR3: TGTGCCAGCTCACCAACAAGGACAGGAAACACCGGGGAGCTGTTTTTT.

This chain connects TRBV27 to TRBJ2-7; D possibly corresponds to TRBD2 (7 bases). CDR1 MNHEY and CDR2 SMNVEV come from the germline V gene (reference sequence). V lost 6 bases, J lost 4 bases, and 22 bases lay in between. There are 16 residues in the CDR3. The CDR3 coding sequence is TGTGCCAGCAGCCACTGGGGGGGGCGCGTCATTTACGAGCAGTACTTC. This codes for CASSHWGGRVIYEQYF.